The 7 T cell receptor beta chains listed next were all sequenced from one sample in a study of cytomegalovirus exposure and HLA in healthy donors. The study ran its PCR with 60 Vbeta and 13 Jbeta primers. Clones were read by immunoSEQ multiplex PCR, and TCRdb kept only the in-frame ones, dropping some. The table includes roughly 77,000 clones, around 84% detected once. The sample taken for sequencing was PBMCs. Source of these receptors: a man between 40 and 49 years old in good health and CMV-seronegative.

The V call is TRBV2, the J call TRBJ2-1; the match to TRBD2 covers 8 bases. The V gene's germline CDR1 is SNHLY and CDR2 FYNNEI. The V segment lost 11 bases and the J segment 4 bases; nucleotides outside the gene matches: 10. The CDR3 is made up of 14 amino acids. The CDR3 nucleotides read TGTGCCGGCCGGCAGGCTAGCGGGTACAATGAGCAGTTCTTC. Translation: CAGRQASGYNEQFF.

The chain is built from TRBV7-2 and TRBJ2-1, with 10 bases lining up with TRBD2. This CDR3 is built from 15 residues. V lost 8 bases and J lost 4; bases outside the gene matches: 8. From germline, CDR1 is SGHTA and CDR2 FQGNSA. CDR3 DNA sequence: TGTGCCAGCTGCTCGACTAGCGGGTCATACAATGAGCAGTTCTTC. It codes for CASCSTSGSYNEQFF. Full variable domain (missing parts from reference TRBV7-2 and TRBJ2-1): GAGVSQSPSNKVTEKGKDVELRCDPISGHTALYWYRQSLGQGLEFLIYFQGNSAPDKSGLPSDRFSAERTGGSVSTLTIQRTQQEDSAVYLCASCSTSGSYNEQFFGPGTRLTVL.

The chain is built from TRBV5-5 and TRBJ2-7; 7 bases align to TRBD1. Germline CDR1 and CDR2: SGHKS and YYEKEE (reference sequence). This CDR3 region has 15 residues. Trimming took 0 bases from V and 3 from J; bases not matched to a gene: 6. CDR3 sequence (DNA): TGTGCCAGCAGCTTGGCGGGTCAGGGGGACTACGAGCAGTACTTC. Residues: CASSLAGQGDYEQYF.

The rearrangement links TRBV29-1 to TRBJ2-3, with 14 bases fitting TRBD2. With 6 bases clipped from V and 5 bases from J, the junction kept 7 bases outside the gene matches. Per the germline V gene, CDR1 is SQVTM and CDR2 is ANQGSEA. There are 15 residues in the CDR3. DNA of the CDR3: TGCAGCGTCTCTGGGACTAGCGGGAGCCGAGATACGCAGTATTTT. This gives the protein CSVSGTSGSRDTQYF.

This clone appeared once. One end of the junction varies from germline; a read error may be responsible. J is TRBJ2-1 and V is TRBV10-1, with TRBD2 matching 9 bases. Germline V gene data show CDR1 as WNHNN and CDR2 as SYGVQD (reference sequence). CDR3 length: 13 amino acids. DNA for the CDR3: TGCGCCAGCAGCGGGACGCGGACTAGCGCCCTACTCTTC. Protein product: CASSGTRTSALLF.

This chain joins TRBV5-4 and TRBJ2-1; D is undetermined. Germline assignment: CDR1 SGHNT and CDR2 YYREEE (reference sequence). V shed 5 bases and J shed 7 bases, with 16 bases lying between them. The CDR3 is made up of 14 amino acids. This CDR3 reads CASSSRLEINEQFF. CDR3 nucleotide sequence: TGTGCCAGCAGTTCCCGGCTAGAAATAAATGAGCAGTTCTTC. Together with reference TRBV5-4 and TRBJ2-1, the CDR3 gives the full variable domain: ETGVTQSPTHLIKTRGQQVTLRCSSQSGHNTVSWYQQALGQGPQFIFQYYREEENGRGNFPPRFSGLQFPNYSSELNVNALELDDSALYLCASSSRLEINEQFFGPGTRLTVL.

J is TRBJ1-5 and V is TRBV28; TRBD1 matches 7 bases. The CDR3 loop spans 19 amino acids. Germline-derived CDR1 and CDR2 are MDHEN and SYDVKM. V lost 5 bases, J lost 2 bases, and 18 bases stayed unmatched. The chain's CDR3 is CASSAQILSGQFGNQPQHF. CDR3 sequence (DNA): TGTGCCAGCAGTGCCCAAATACTATCGGGACAGTTCGGCAATCAGCCCCAGCATTTT.